These 12 T cell receptor beta chains came from one sample sequenced in a study of blood T cell repertoires in COVID-19. Assay used: immunoSEQ multiplex PCR; TCRdb lists only in-frame clones, some missing. The data hold about 480,000 clones, with 89% observed a single time. Sequencing was carried out using peripheral blood. The receptors come from a man younger than 35 with COVID-19, enrolled during active disease.

This chain joins TRBV12-3 or TRBV12-4 and TRBJ1-2; D might be TRBD1 (5 bases). V dropped 6 bases and J dropped 7 bases, with 12 bases sitting between them. This CDR3 is built from 12 residues. DNA for the CDR3: TGTGCCAGCAGCCCAGGGAAAACTGGCTACACCTTC. Protein product: CASSPGKTGYTF.

This chain joins TRBV6-5 and TRBJ2-1; TRBD2 aligns across 12 bases. The ends lost 4 bases at V and 7 bases at J; junction bases unmatched: 2. Germline CDR1 and CDR2: MNHEY and SVGAGI. The CDR3 runs to 14 residues. This CDR3 reads CASSLTSGRNEQFF. CDR3 coding DNA: TGTGCCAGCAGTTTGACTAGCGGGAGAAATGAGCAGTTCTTC.

This chain joins TRBV7-9 and TRBJ1-5; D remains unclear. The CDR3 runs to 13 residues. Germline values: CDR1 SEHNR, CDR2 FQNEAQ (reference sequence). The V and J ends lost 3 bases and 3 bases respectively, with 6 bases between them. The CDR3 nucleotides are TGTGCCAGCAGCTTGTTAGACAATCAGCCCCAGCATTTT. It translates to CASSLLDNQPQHF.

The chain carries TRBV7-7 and TRBJ1-3; the D is unclear. CDR3 length: 15 residues. Germline V gene sequence: CDR1 SSHAT, CDR2 FNYEAQ (reference sequence). Trimming shortened V by 0 bases and J by 4 bases, and 10 bases separated the two germline ends. As DNA, the CDR3 is TGTGCCAGCAGCTTAGCCGCGGGGTACGGAAACACCATATATTTT. It codes for CASSLAAGYGNTIYF.

This rearrangement joins TRBV5-6 to TRBJ1-2; no reliable D call. Trimming left V 0 bases short and J 2 bases short, with 8 bases between. The CDR3 runs 14 residues. CDR1 SGHDT and CDR2 YYEEEE come from the germline V gene. CDR3 in amino acids: CASSLDGRNYGYTF. CDR3 nucleotides: TGTGCCAGCAGCTTGGACGGGAGAAACTATGGCTACACCTTC.

The V and J genes are TRBV12-3 or TRBV12-4 and TRBJ1-5; D is uncertain. The CDR3 contains 13 residues. V was pared by 0 bases and J by 7 bases, with 7 bases between. CDR3 coding DNA: TGTGCCAGCAGTTTAGCATTGGGCCAGCCCCAGCATTTT. Translation gives CASSLALGQPQHF.

V is TRBV6-5 and J is TRBJ1-6; no definite D call. From germline, CDR1 is MNHEY and CDR2 SVGAGI. The CDR3 totals 15 residues. V was pared by 5 bases and J by 9 bases, with 17 bases between. The CDR3 reads CASSPLHTEGSPLHF. The CDR3 DNA reads TGTGCCAGCAGTCCTCTTCACACCGAGGGTTCACCCCTCCACTTT.

This chain joins TRBV1 and TRBJ2-7; the D call TRBD2 from the table was never checked on the DNA. TRBV1 is marked as a pseudogene. The CDR3 runs 14 residues. The CDR3 nucleotides read TGCACCAGCAGACACGGGACTGGTCCCTACGAGCAGTACTTC. It is translated as CTSRHGTGPYEQYF.

The chain uses TRBV6-6 and TRBJ1-4, with D maybe TRBD1 (5 bases). Per germline, CDR1 MNHNY and CDR2 SVGAGI (reference sequence). Trimming pared 5 bases from V and 8 bases from J, leaving 18 bases between. This CDR3 has 15 amino acids. CDR3 sequence (DNA): TGTGCCAGCAGTACCGGACTCGGGGGTGGAGAAAAACTGTTTTTT. Protein sequence: CASSTGLGGGEKLFF.

This clone was recorded a few times. This chain links TRBV11-3 with TRBJ1-1; D unresolved. The germline gives CDR1 SGHNT, CDR2 YENEEA. The CDR3 consists of 16 residues. V lost 4 bases and J lost 1, with 16 bases in between. CDR3 DNA: TGTGCCAGCAGCTCTACATCTCGGCGGGGGAACACTGAAGCTTTCTTT. As protein: CASSSTSRRGNTEAFF.

The rearrangement links TRBV7-9 to TRBJ2-2, with 11 bases that match TRBD2. CDR1 is SEHNR, CDR2 FQNEAQ, per germline (reference sequence). The CDR3 runs to 18 residues. After removal of 4 bases from V and 0 bases from J, the junction contained 7 bases not matched to a gene. CDR3 region: CASSSPTSGSANTGELFF. The CDR3, as DNA: TGTGCCAGCAGCTCCCCCACTAGCGGGAGTGCGAACACCGGGGAGCTGTTTTTT.

This chain links TRBV6-5 with TRBJ2-2; D is ambiguous. Germline V gene lookup returns CDR1 MNHEY and CDR2 SVGAGI. The CDR3 consists of 15 residues. Trimming removed 4 bases at V and 2 bases at J, with 11 bases between. The CDR3 region has the DNA TGTGCCAGCAGTTTCCTAGACTTAAACACCGGGGAGCTGTTTTTT. It codes for CASSFLDLNTGELFF.